This is a list of T cell receptor beta chains from one sample in a study of prognosis after radiotherapy for stage I lung cancer. TCRdb ran MiXCR on the multiplex PCR reads and lists one entry per CDR3 protein. This sample has tens of thousands of distinct CDR3 sequences, with around 27% found just once. The specimen was PBMCs, collected before or after stereotactic body radiation therapy (not recorded which). Source of these receptors: a donor aged 50 or older with non-small cell lung cancer. Both conserved end residues are part of each CDR3. The order of the fields is CDR3 DNA, CDR3 protein, D gene, J gene, V gene, clone size. A D gene is named only where the DNA matches it firmly. Clone size appears in some rows only: once, few, many, or a class for an expanded clone.

DNA: TGTGCCAGCAGCTTAGATGGGACAGGGCCCTGGGGGCAGTACTTC
CDR3: CASSLDGTGPWGQYF
D: TRBD1
J: TRBJ2-7
V: TRBV11-2
size: many

DNA: TGTGCCTGGAGTAAAGGTTTGGCAGGGAAGGGAGGCTACGCCTTC
CDR3: CAWSKGLAGKGGYAF
D: .
J: TRBJ1-2
V: TRBV30
size: once

DNA: TGTGCCACCAGCAGAGGGCAGGGGGCCTATGAAAAACTGTTTTTT
CDR3: CATSRGQGAYEKLFF
D: TRBD1
J: TRBJ1-4
V: TRBV15
size: many

DNA: TGTGCCAGCAGTCTTCGTAAGGATGGCTACACCTTC
CDR3: CASSLRKDGYTF
D: .
J: TRBJ1-2
V: TRBV6-1
size: .

DNA: TGTGCCAGCAGCTTAGATAGTCGGGGGGCCTTGGAGCAGTACTTC
CDR3: CASSLDSRGALEQYF
D: .
J: TRBJ2-7
V: TRBV7-2
size: many

DNA: TGTGCCATACAGGGGGCCGCTAATGAAAAACTGTTTTTT
CDR3: CAIQGAANEKLFF
D: TRBD1
J: TRBJ1-4
V: TRBV10-3
size: many

DNA: TGTGCCAGCAGTTACTCGGGCCTCCCCCGTTTCGAGCAGTACTTC
CDR3: CASSYSGLPRFEQYF
D: .
J: TRBJ2-7
V: TRBV6-5
size: .

DNA: TGTGCCAGCAGTCTCCAGATGAACACTGAAGATTTATTT
CDR3: CASSLQMNTEDLF
D: .
J: TRBJ1-1
V: TRBV6-4
size: .

DNA: TGCGCCAGCAGACCCACTGACGGGTACGAGCAGTACTTC
CDR3: CASRPTDGYEQYF
D: .
J: TRBJ2-7
V: TRBV5-1
size: many

DNA: TGTGCCAGCAGCACAGGGGGCCAAGAGACCCAGTACTTC
CDR3: CASSTGGQETQYF
D: TRBD1
J: TRBJ2-5
V: TRBV5-4
size: many

DNA: TGTGCCAGCAGGGGGGATGCTAATGAAAAACTGTTTTTT
CDR3: CASRGDANEKLFF
D: .
J: TRBJ1-4
V: TRBV28
size: many

DNA: TGTGCCAGCACGCAGAACTCAGGATGGTCCAAAAACATTCAGTACTTC
CDR3: CASTQNSGWSKNIQYF
D: .
J: TRBJ2-4
V: TRBV3-1
size: many

DNA: TGTGCCAGCAGCCATGACCTCGACAGTGTCGGTGGCTACACCTTC
CDR3: CASSHDLDSVGGYTF
D: .
J: TRBJ1-2
V: TRBV3-1
size: many

DNA: TGCGCCAGCAGCCCACTAGCGGGGGTGGCAGATACGCAGTATTTT
CDR3: CASSPLAGVADTQYF
D: TRBD2
J: TRBJ2-3
V: TRBV5-1
size: many

DNA: TGTGCCAGCAGTTCACCCCTCACGGAAAGGGGGGACTATGGCTACACCTTC
CDR3: CASSSPLTERGDYGYTF
D: .
J: TRBJ1-2
V: TRBV12-3/TRBV12-4
size: .

DNA: TGCGCCAGCTCGACTAGCGGGGGGGTAACAGATACGCAGTATTTT
CDR3: CASSTSGGVTDTQYF
D: TRBD2
J: TRBJ2-3
V: TRBV5-1
size: many

DNA: TGTGCCAGCATGGACAGGGGGGTGCATACGCAGTATTTT
CDR3: CASMDRGVHTQYF
D: TRBD1
J: TRBJ2-3
V: TRBV27
size: once

DNA: TGTGCCAGCACCCTCCGCGGGGGAGTATATGGCTACACCTTC
CDR3: CASTLRGGVYGYTF
D: .
J: TRBJ1-2
V: TRBV6-1
size: many

DNA: TGCGCCAGCAGCCAAGATGTCCGGGGTAGCAATCAGCCCCAGCATTTT
CDR3: CASSQDVRGSNQPQHF
D: .
J: TRBJ1-5
V: TRBV4-3
size: many

DNA: TGTGCCAGCACTAGAGGGCATGGTGGGGAGCTGTTTTTT
CDR3: CASTRGHGGELFF
D: .
J: TRBJ2-2
V: TRBV28
size: many

DNA: TGTGCCAGCAGTTCGTTACCAAGACAGGGAAACGAGCAGTACTTC
CDR3: CASSSLPRQGNEQYF
D: TRBD1
J: TRBJ2-7
V: TRBV6-5
size: many

DNA: TGTGCCAGCAGCTTTATGGGCCGTGAAAAACTGTTTTTT
CDR3: CASSFMGREKLFF
D: .
J: TRBJ1-4
V: TRBV5-4
size: few

DNA: TGTGCCTGGAGTGTACCCGGCAGGCTGAGGACCTACGAGCAGTACTTC
CDR3: CAWSVPGRLRTYEQYF
D: .
J: TRBJ2-7
V: TRBV30
size: many

DNA: TGCAGTGCGGGACGTCAGAACACTGAAGCTTTCTTT
CDR3: CSAGRQNTEAFF
D: .
J: TRBJ1-1
V: TRBV20-1
size: many

DNA: TGTGCCAGCAGCCACCACCAGGCTTACAATGAGCAGTTCTTC
CDR3: CASSHHQAYNEQFF
D: .
J: TRBJ2-1
V: TRBV3-1
size: many

DNA: TGTGCCAGCAGCCGGGCGGGGGCGACTAACTATGGCTACACATTC
CDR3: CASSRAGATNYGYTF
D: .
J: TRBJ1-2
V: TRBV28
size: .

DNA: TGTGCCAGCACCATGACGGGGAGCTCCTACAATGAGCAGTTCTTC
CDR3: CASTMTGSSYNEQFF
D: .
J: TRBJ2-1
V: TRBV6-2/TRBV6-3
size: .

DNA: TGTGCCAGCAGCTTAGCGGGGGGGCCCGGGGAGCTGTTTTTT
CDR3: CASSLAGGPGELFF
D: TRBD2
J: TRBJ2-2
V: TRBV7-3
size: many

DNA: TGTGCCAGCAGTCCCGGGACAGGGAGGTCATATGGCTACACCTTC
CDR3: CASSPGTGRSYGYTF
D: TRBD1
J: TRBJ1-2
V: TRBV12-3/TRBV12-4
size: many

DNA: TGTGCCAGCAGTGACGGACAGGGTCGCACAGATACGCAGTATTTT
CDR3: CASSDGQGRTDTQYF
D: TRBD1
J: TRBJ2-3
V: TRBV2
size: many

DNA: TGTGCCAGCAGTGGGACTGTTTCACTAGATACGCAGTATTTT
CDR3: CASSGTVSLDTQYF
D: .
J: TRBJ2-3
V: TRBV6-1
size: medium-sized

DNA: TGTGCCAGCAGCCCCTACTCGGGAAACACTGAAGCTTTCTTT
CDR3: CASSPYSGNTEAFF
D: .
J: TRBJ1-1
V: TRBV7-9
size: many

DNA: TGTGCCAGCAGACCCATCGGGGCCAGCACGGATACGCAGTATTTT
CDR3: CASRPIGASTDTQYF
D: .
J: TRBJ2-3
V: TRBV6-1
size: once

DNA: TGTGCCAGCAGCCAAGCAGGACAGGGGGCAAATCAGCCCCAGCATTTT
CDR3: CASSQAGQGANQPQHF
D: TRBD1
J: TRBJ1-5
V: TRBV3-1
size: many

DNA: TGTGCCAGTAGCGGACTACCTCGGGATGAGCAGTTCTTC
CDR3: CASSGLPRDEQFF
D: .
J: TRBJ2-1
V: TRBV19
size: many

DNA: TGTGCCAGCAGCCCTACGGGTACAGGAAGAGGCCCTCACGGGGAGCTGTTTTTT
CDR3: CASSPTGTGRGPHGELFF
D: .
J: TRBJ2-2
V: TRBV5-6
size: .

DNA: TGTGCCAGCGGTGAAGTTGGGAGGCGCAATGATCAGTTCTTC
CDR3: CASGEVGRRNDQFF
D: .
J: TRBJ2-1
V: TRBV6-2/TRBV6-3
size: .

DNA: TGTGCCAGCAGCCCCTCCCGTGGCGAGCCCCAGCATTTT
CDR3: CASSPSRGEPQHF
D: .
J: TRBJ1-5
V: TRBV12-3/TRBV12-4
size: many

DNA: TGTGCCAGCTCATCCGCCCCCTCGACAGGGACCTCTGGAAACACCATATCTTTT
CDR3: CASSSAPSTGTSGNTISF
D: TRBD1
J: TRBJ1-3
V: TRBV18
size: .

DNA: TGTGCCAGCAGCAACAGGGGCGGAAACACTGAAGCTTTCTTT
CDR3: CASSNRGGNTEAFF
D: TRBD1
J: TRBJ1-1
V: TRBV6-1
size: many

DNA: TGTGCCAGCAGTCCTCGGGGGGTCCTCACAGATACGCAGTATTTT
CDR3: CASSPRGVLTDTQYF
D: TRBD2
J: TRBJ2-3
V: TRBV3-1
size: many

DNA: TGTGCCAGCAGCTTAGCGCAAGGCAATGAGCAGTTCTTC
CDR3: CASSLAQGNEQFF
D: .
J: TRBJ2-1
V: TRBV7-2
size: many

DNA: TGCGCCAGCAGTGAGGGGGTGAGACTAGCGAGGACCAACAATGAGCAGTTCTTC
CDR3: CASSEGVRLARTNNEQFF
D: TRBD2
J: TRBJ2-1
V: TRBV10-2
size: many

DNA: TGTGCCAGCAGTGAAGCCGTAGGGGGGCTAAGAGCTTTCTTT
CDR3: CASSEAVGGLRAFF
D: .
J: TRBJ1-1
V: TRBV2
size: many

DNA: TGTGCCAGCAGTTTGTTCGGGACAGTGAACACCGGGGAGCTGTTTTTT
CDR3: CASSLFGTVNTGELFF
D: TRBD1
J: TRBJ2-2
V: TRBV6-5
size: many

DNA: TGTGCCAGCAGCTTTAGCGGGGGGGCGAACACCGGGGAGCTGTTTTTT
CDR3: CASSFSGGANTGELFF
D: TRBD2
J: TRBJ2-2
V: TRBV7-9
size: few

DNA: TGCGCCAGCAGAGAATTTAACACTGAAGCTTTCTTT
CDR3: CASREFNTEAFF
D: .
J: TRBJ1-1
V: TRBV10-2
size: many

DNA: TGTGCCAACAGCTTAGTGTGGGCGTCCTACAATGAGCAGTTCTTC
CDR3: CANSLVWASYNEQFF
D: .
J: TRBJ2-1
V: TRBV7-2
size: .

DNA: TGTGCCAGTAGCCTGGGAAAGACCTCAACTAATGAAAAACTATTTTTT
CDR3: CASSLGKTSTNEKLFF
D: .
J: TRBJ1-4
V: TRBV19
size: .

DNA: TGTGCCAGTAGTATGGGCGGAAGCTCAAAACACGAGCAGTACTTC
CDR3: CASSMGGSSKHEQYF
D: .
J: TRBJ2-7
V: TRBV19
size: many

DNA: TGTGCCAGCACCCCTCAGGGGGCAAACTATGGCTACACCTTC
CDR3: CASTPQGANYGYTF
D: TRBD1
J: TRBJ1-2
V: TRBV6-1
size: many

DNA: TGCAGCGTTGGGACAGGACCCTCTGGGGCCAACGTCCTGACTTTC
CDR3: CSVGTGPSGANVLTF
D: TRBD1
J: TRBJ2-6
V: TRBV29-1
size: many

DNA: TGTGCCAGCACCGAAAGCTACCCACAGGGGAACTATGGCTACACCTTC
CDR3: CASTESYPQGNYGYTF
D: TRBD1
J: TRBJ1-2
V: TRBV6-4
size: many

DNA: TGTGCCACCAGCAGAGAAAAAGGGGGAGGAGAGACCCAGTACTTC
CDR3: CATSREKGGGETQYF
D: .
J: TRBJ2-5
V: TRBV15
size: many

DNA: TGTGCCAGCAGCGGAGAGGACAGGGGGGCTGAAGCTTTCTTT
CDR3: CASSGEDRGAEAFF
D: TRBD1
J: TRBJ1-1
V: TRBV9
size: many

DNA: TGTGCCAGCAGATTGGCAGTGGGAGATGAAAAACTGTTTTTT
CDR3: CASRLAVGDEKLFF
D: .
J: TRBJ1-4
V: TRBV2
size: many

DNA: TGCAGTGCGCGGACAGGGGGCTTGACTGAAGCTTTCTTT
CDR3: CSARTGGLTEAFF
D: TRBD1
J: TRBJ1-1
V: TRBV20-1
size: many

DNA: TGTGCCAGCAGCTACCCACAGGGGGATGGCTACACCTTC
CDR3: CASSYPQGDGYTF
D: TRBD1
J: TRBJ1-2
V: TRBV3-1
size: many

DNA: TGTGCCAGCAGACCCGGTCGGGGAATCACAGATACGCAGTATTTT
CDR3: CASRPGRGITDTQYF
D: .
J: TRBJ2-3
V: TRBV6-1
size: many

DNA: TGTGCCAGCAGCTTTTGGACAGGGACGATGAACACTGAAGCTTTCTTT
CDR3: CASSFWTGTMNTEAFF
D: TRBD1
J: TRBJ1-1
V: TRBV7-2
size: many